This TCR beta chain was identified in a study of blood T cells in healthy people across ages. The CDR3 spans 14 residues. Per germline, CDR1 DFQATT and CDR2 SNEGSKA (reference sequence). Unmatched junction bases numbered 11, after V lost 6 bases and J lost 8 bases. A J-beta primer mix and a sample-barcoded 5' primer were used in a second PCR of about 7 to 12 cycles. Each CDR3 protein is one row after TCRdb ran MiXCR on the 5' RACE reads. The table shows more than 750,000 distinct CDR3 sequences, with around 29% occurring only once. This sample was also put to use in a study of T cells of mothers and their children.

This sequence was found in a middle-aged woman in good health. Sequenced input: blood. The chain uses TRBV20-1 and TRBJ1-5; 9 nucleotides line up with TRBD1. CDR3 bases: TGCAGTGCCCTGTCCGGGACAGGGATGGAGCCCCAGCATTTT. This sequence encodes CSALSGTGMEPQHF.